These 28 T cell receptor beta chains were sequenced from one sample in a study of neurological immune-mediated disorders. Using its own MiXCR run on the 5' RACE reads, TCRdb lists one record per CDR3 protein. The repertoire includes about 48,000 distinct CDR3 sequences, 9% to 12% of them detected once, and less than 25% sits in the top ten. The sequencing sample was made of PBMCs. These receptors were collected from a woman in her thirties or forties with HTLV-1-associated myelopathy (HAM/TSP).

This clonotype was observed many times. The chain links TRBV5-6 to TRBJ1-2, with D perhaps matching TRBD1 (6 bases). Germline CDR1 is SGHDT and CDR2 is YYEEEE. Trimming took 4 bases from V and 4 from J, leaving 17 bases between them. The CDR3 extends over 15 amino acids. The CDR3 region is CASSPMGGSGYGYTF. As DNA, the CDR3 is TGTGCCAGCAGCCCCATGGGGGGCTCCGGCTATGGCTACACCTTC.

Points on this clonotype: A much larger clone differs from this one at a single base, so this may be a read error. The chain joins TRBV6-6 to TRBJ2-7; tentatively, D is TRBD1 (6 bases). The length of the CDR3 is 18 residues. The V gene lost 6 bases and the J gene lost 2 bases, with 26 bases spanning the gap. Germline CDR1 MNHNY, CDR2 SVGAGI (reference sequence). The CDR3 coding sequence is TGTGCCAGCAGCCTTACAACTAAACCGGGACATGGGCCCTACGAGCAGTACTTC. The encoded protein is CASSLTTKPGHGPYEQYF.

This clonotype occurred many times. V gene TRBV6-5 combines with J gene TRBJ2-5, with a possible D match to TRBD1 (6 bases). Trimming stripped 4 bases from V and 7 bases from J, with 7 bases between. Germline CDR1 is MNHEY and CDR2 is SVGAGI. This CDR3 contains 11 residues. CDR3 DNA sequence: TGTGCCAGCAGTTTACAGGGGACCCAGTACTTC. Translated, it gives CASSLQGTQYF.

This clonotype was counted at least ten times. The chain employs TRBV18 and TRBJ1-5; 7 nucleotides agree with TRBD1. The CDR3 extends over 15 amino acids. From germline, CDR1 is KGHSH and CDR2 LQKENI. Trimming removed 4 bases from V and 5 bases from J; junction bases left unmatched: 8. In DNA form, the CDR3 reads TGTGCCAGCTCACTGACCGGGACAGAATATCAGCCCCAGCATTTT. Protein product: CASSLTGTEYQPQHF.

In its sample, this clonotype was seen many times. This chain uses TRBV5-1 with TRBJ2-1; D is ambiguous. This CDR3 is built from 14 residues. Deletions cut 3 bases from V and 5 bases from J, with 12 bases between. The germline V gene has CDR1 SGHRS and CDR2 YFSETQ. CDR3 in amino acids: CASSSGSPNNEQFF. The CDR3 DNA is TGCGCCAGCAGCTCCGGGTCACCCAACAATGAGCAGTTCTTC.

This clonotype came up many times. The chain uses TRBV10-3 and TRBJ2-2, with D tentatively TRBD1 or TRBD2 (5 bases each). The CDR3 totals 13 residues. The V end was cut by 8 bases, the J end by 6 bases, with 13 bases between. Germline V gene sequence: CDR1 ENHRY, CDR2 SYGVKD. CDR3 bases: TGTGCCATCTCGGCTGGGGGTCCCGGGGAGCTGTTTTTT. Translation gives CAISAGGPGELFF.

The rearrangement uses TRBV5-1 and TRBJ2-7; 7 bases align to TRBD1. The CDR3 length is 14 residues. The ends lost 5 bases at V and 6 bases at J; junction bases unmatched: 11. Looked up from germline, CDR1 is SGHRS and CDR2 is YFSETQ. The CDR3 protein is CASRETTGTAEQYF. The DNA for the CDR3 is TGCGCCAGCAGAGAGACGACAGGGACGGCCGAGCAGTACTTC. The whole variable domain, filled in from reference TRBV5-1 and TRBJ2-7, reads KAGVTQTPRYLIKTRGQQVTLSCSPISGHRSVSWYQQTPGQGLQFLFEYFSETQRNKGNFPGRFSGRQFSNSRSEMNVSTLELGDSALYLCASRETTGTAEQYFGPGTRLTVT.

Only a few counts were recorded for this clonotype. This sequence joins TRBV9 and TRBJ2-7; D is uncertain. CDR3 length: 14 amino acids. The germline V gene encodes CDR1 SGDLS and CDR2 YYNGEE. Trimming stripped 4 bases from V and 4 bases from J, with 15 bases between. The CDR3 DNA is TGTGCCAGCAGCCCCGCCCGAAACTCTTACGAGCAGTACTTC. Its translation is CASSPARNSYEQYF.

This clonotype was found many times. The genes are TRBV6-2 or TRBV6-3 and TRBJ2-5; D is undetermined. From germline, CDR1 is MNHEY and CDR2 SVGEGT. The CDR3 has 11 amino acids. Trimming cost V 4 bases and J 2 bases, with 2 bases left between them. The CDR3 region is CASSWQETQYF. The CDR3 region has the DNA TGTGCCAGCAGTTGGCAAGAGACCCAGTACTTC.

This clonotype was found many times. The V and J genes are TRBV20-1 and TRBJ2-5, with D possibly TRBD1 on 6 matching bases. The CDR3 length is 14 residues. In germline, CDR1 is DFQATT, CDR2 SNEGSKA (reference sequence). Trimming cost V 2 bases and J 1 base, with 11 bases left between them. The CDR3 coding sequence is TGCAGTGCTAGACGACAGGACCTCCAAGAGACCCAGTACTTC. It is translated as CSARRQDLQETQYF.

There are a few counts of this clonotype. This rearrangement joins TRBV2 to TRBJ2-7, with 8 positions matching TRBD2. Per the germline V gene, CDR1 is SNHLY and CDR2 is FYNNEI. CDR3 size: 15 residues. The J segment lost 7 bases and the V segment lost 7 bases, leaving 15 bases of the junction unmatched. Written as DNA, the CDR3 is TGTGCCAGCACCCAGCAACGGAGCGGGGGATGGGAGCAGTACTTC. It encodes CASTQQRSGGWEQYF.

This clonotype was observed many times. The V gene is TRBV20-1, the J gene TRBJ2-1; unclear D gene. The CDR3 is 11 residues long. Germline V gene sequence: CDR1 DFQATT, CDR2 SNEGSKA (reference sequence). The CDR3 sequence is CSPALYNEQFF. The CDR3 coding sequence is TGCAGCCCGGCCCTTTACAATGAGCAGTTCTTC.

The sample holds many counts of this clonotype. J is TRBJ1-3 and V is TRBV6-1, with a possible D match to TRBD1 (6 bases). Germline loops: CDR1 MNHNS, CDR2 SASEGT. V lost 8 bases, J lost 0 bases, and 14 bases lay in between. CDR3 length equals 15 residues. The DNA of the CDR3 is TGTGCCAGCTCCGGACAGCTATTCTCTGGAAACACCATATATTTT. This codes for CASSGQLFSGNTIYF.

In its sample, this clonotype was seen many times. In DNA, the CDR3 is TGTGCCAGCAGTTTTACCTCTAGCACAGATACGCAGTATTTT. This encodes CASSFTSSTDTQYF. V and J are TRBV12-3 or TRBV12-4 and TRBJ2-3; no clear D gene. The CDR3 has 14 amino acids. The V and J ends lost 3 bases and 0 bases respectively, with 7 bases between them.

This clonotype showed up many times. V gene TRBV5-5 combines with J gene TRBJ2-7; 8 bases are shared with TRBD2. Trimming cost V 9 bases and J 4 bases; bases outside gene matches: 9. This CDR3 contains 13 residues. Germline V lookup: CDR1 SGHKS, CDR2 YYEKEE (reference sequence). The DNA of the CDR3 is TGTGCCACCGGGGGGGACCTCACTTACGAGCAGTACTTC. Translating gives CATGGDLTYEQYF.

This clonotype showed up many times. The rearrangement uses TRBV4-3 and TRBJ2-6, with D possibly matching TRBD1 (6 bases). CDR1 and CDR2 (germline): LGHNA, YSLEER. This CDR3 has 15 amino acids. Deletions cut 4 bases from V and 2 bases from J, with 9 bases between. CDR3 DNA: TGCGCCAGCAGCCCGACAGGAGCTGGGGCCAACGTCCTGACTTTC. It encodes CASSPTGAGANVLTF.

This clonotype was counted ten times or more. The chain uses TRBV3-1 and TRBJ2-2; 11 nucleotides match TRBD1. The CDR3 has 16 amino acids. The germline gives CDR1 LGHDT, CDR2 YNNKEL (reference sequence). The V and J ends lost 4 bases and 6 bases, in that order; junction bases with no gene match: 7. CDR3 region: CASSRTPGQGAGELFF. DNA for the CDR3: TGTGCCAGCAGCCGGACCCCGGGACAGGGGGCCGGGGAGCTGTTTTTT.

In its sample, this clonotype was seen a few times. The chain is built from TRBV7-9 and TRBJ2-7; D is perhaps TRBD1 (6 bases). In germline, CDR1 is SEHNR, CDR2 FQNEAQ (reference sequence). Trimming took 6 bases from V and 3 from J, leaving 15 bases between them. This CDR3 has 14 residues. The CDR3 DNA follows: TGTGCCAGCAGTTCCGGACAGACTCTCTACGAGCAGTACTTC. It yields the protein CASSSGQTLYEQYF.

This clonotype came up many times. This CDR3 is CSARGDSPNTGELFF. CDR3 in DNA: TGCAGTGCTAGAGGGGACAGCCCGAACACCGGGGAGCTGTTTTTT. The chain recombines TRBV20-1 with TRBJ2-2, with 7 nucleotides matching TRBD1. Germline V CDR1 and CDR2: DFQATT, SNEGSKA (reference sequence). V shed 1 base, J shed 0 bases, and the junction held 2 bases outside the gene matches. The CDR3 is 15 amino acids.

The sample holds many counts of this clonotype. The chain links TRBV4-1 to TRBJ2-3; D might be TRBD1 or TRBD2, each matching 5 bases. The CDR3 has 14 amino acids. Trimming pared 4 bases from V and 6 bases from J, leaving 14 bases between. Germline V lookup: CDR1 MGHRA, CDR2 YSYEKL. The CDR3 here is CASSPPGARDTQYF. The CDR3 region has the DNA TGCGCCAGCAGCCCCCCCGGGGCGAGGGATACGCAGTATTTT.

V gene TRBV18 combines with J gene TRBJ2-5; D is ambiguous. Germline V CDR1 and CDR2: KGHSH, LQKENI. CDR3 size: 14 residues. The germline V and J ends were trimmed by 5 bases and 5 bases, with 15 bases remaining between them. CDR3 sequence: CASSARTERETQYF. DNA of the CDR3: TGTGCCAGCTCAGCTCGAACAGAGAGGGAGACCCAGTACTTC.

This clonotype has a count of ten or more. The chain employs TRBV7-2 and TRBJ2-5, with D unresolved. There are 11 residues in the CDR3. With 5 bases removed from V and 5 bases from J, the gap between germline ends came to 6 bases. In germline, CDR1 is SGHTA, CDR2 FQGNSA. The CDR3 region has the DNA TGTGCCAGCAGCCAGCAGGAGACCCAGTACTTC. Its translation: CASSQQETQYF.

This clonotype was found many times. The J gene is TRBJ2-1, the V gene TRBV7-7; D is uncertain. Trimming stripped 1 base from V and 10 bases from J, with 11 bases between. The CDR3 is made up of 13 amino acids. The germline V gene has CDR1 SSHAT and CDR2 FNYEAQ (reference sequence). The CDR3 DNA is TGTGCCAGCAGCTTAGAGGGATTTGGAGAGCAGTTCTTC. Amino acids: CASSLEGFGEQFF.

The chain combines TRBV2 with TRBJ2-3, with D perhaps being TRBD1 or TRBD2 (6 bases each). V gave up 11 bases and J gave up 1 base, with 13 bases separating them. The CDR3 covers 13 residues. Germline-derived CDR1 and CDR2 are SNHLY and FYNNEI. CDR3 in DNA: TGTGCCGGCGCAGGGGAGGGCACAGATACGCAGTATTTT. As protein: CAGAGEGTDTQYF.

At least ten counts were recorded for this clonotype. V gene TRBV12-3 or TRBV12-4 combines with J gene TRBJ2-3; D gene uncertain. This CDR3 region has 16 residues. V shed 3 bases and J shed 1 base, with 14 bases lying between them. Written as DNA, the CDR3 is TGTGCCAGCAGTTTGGGCCAGAGTATTGGCACAGATACGCAGTATTTT. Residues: CASSLGQSIGTDTQYF.

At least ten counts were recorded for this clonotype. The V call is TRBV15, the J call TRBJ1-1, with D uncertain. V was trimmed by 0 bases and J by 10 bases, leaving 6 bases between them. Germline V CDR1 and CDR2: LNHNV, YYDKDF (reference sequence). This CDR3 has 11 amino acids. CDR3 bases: TGTGCCACCAGCAGAGATGGCAGAGCTTTCTTT. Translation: CATSRDGRAFF.

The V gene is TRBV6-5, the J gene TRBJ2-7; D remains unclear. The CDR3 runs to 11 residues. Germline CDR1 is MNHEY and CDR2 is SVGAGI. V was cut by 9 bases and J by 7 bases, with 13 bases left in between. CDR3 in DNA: TGTGCCAGTATCCCCGACCAGGAGCAGTACTTC. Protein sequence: CASIPDQEQYF.

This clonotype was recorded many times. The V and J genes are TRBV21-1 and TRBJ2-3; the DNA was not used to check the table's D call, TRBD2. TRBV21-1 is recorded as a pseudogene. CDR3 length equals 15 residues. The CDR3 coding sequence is TGTGCCAGCATCGACGGGCCTGGAAGAGCAGATACGCAGTATTTT. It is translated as CASIDGPGRADTQYF.